This T cell receptor (beta chain) was retrieved from a study of beta chain features in type 1 diabetes. Overall study results and limits: At VDJ recombination sites, type 1 diabetes patients had fewer insertions and more deleted nucleotides. Relative to healthy donors, patients appeared to have naive, central memory and Treg TCRB repertoires that were more similar. All four CD4+ subsets of Type 1 diabetes patients contained TCRB CDR3s that were moderately but significantly shorter.

Remarks on this clone: Its antigen is currently unknown.

The CDR3 has 14 amino acids. Germline loops: CDR1 SGHTA, CDR2 FQGNSA. V lost 8 bases and J lost 6; bases outside the gene matches: 10. Every isolated RNA sample was fully reverse transcribed, so sequencing captured expressed TCRB transcripts. Approximately 3.6 million reads were obtained on average from naive, central memory and regulatory T cell samples. Repertoires were generated with immunoSEQ multiplex PCR, while TCRdb's copy carries only in-frame clones and drops some. Of around 250,000 clones listed, about 30% are singletons. The receptor's source is a man younger than 45 in good health. Input material: central memory CD4+ T cells from blood. This chain joins TRBV7-2 and TRBJ2-1; TRBD2 agrees at 7 bases. CDR3 DNA sequence: TGTGCCAGCCGAACTAGGGGAGGGCCCAATGAGCAGTTCTTC. Encoded protein: CASRTRGGPNEQFF.